A single T cell receptor (beta chain) is shown here with its context. The antigen is undetermined. Some clones are missing from TCRdb's copy, which holds only in-frame ones; the method was immunoSEQ multiplex PCR. This sample has around 27,000 clones, with about 80% found just once. The sample comes from a study of a mutant IDH1 vaccine in newly diagnosed glioma. Study summary: Vaccinations were initiated 4-6 weeks following radiotherapy alone, or were given together with temozolomide cycles. Treated patients were roughly 62% male, 37.5% female, mean age 40.4 years.

The CDR3 is 13 amino acids. V was cut by 3 bases and J by 8 bases, with 13 bases left in between. The V gene's germline CDR1 is SGHTA and CDR2 FQGNSA. Sample time point: week 11, during vaccination. All doses held 300 ug of mutant IDH1 20-mer peptide, with topical imiquimod. New WHO grade 3 or 4 IDH1-mutant, ATRX-lost astrocytomas were present in all donors. The TCR sequence derives from a woman aged 18-30 years with glioma. Material: PBMCs, obtained from a glioma patient whose treatment included an IDH1 peptide vaccine. The chain is built from TRBV7-2 and TRBJ1-2, with a weak D call TRBD1 (6 bases). The CDR3 sequence: CASSFPGARGYTF. The CDR3 nucleotides read TGTGCCAGCAGCTTTCCGGGGGCTCGGGGCTACACCTTC. The full variable domain, rest sourced from reference TRBV7-2 and TRBJ1-2, is GAGVSQSPSNKVTEKGKDVELRCDPISGHTALYWYRQSLGQGLEFLIYFQGNSAPDKSGLPSDRFSAERTGGSVSTLTIQRTQQEDSAVYLCASSFPGARGYTFGSGTRLTVV.